The 24 T cell receptor beta chains reported below all come from one sample, sequenced in a study of shared T cell receptors in the human thymus. Here immunoSEQ multiplex PCR was the method, and the copy in TCRdb shows in-frame clones only, minus some. The table has hundreds of thousands of clones, approximately 87% seen once; the top ten hold 0.0094%. The sample was also reused in another study, on human thymus T cells.

The sample consisted of thymocytes. The receptor set was obtained from a boy under two years old with a congenital heart defect.

V usage is TRBV4-1 and J usage is TRBJ2-1; tentative D call: TRBD2 (5 bases). Germline values: CDR1 MGHRA, CDR2 YSYEKL. Trimming took 0 bases from V and 4 from J, leaving 16 bases between them. This CDR3 is 17 amino acids long. The CDR3 loop reads CASSQDGEAVKYNEQFF. The CDR3 nucleotides are TGCGCCAGCAGCCAAGATGGGGAAGCGGTAAAATACAATGAGCAGTTCTTC.

CDR3 nucleotides: TGTGCCAGCAATGGGCAGGCCAATAGCAATCAGCCCCAGCATTTT. It yields the protein CASNGQANSNQPQHF. The chain employs TRBV6-1 and TRBJ1-5; D not certain. Germline CDR1 is MNHNS and CDR2 is SASEGT. The CDR3 extends over 15 amino acids. The V end lost 7 bases, the J end lost 0 bases, and 13 bases lay between the germline ends.

This CDR3 is CASSQDGAGGYNEQFF. For the CDR3, the DNA is TGTGCCAGCAGCCAAGACGGAGCGGGGGGTTACAATGAGCAGTTCTTC. This chain links TRBV4-2 with TRBJ2-1; 9 nucleotides align to TRBD2. Germline V gene lookup returns CDR1 LGHNA and CDR2 YNFKEQ. This CDR3 has 16 amino acids. V trimming: 0 bases; J trimming: 4 bases; junction bases outside the gene matches: 4.

The chain has TRBV5-4 and TRBJ2-5, with 10 bases fitting TRBD1. V lost 2 bases and J lost 2; bases outside the gene matches: 6. The CDR3 is 16 amino acids. Germline V gene lookup returns CDR1 SGHNT and CDR2 YYREEE (reference sequence). The CDR3 DNA reads TGTGCCAGCAGCTTCCCCGGGACAGGGGAACAAGAGACCCAGTACTTC. As protein: CASSFPGTGEQETQYF. Based on the CDR3 plus reference TRBV5-4 and TRBJ2-5, the full variable domain is ETGVTQSPTHLIKTRGQQVTLRCSSQSGHNTVSWYQQALGQGPQFIFQYYREEENGRGNFPPRFSGLQFPNYSSELNVNALELDDSALYLCASSFPGTGEQETQYFGPGTRLLVL.

V usage is TRBV5-4 and J usage is TRBJ2-1, with 14 bases that match TRBD2. This CDR3 is 18 amino acids long. Germline values: CDR1 SGHNT, CDR2 YYREEE (reference sequence). The J segment lost 1 base and the V segment lost 4 bases, leaving 7 bases of the junction unmatched. The CDR3 nucleotides are TGTGCCAGCAGCCGAGGACTAGCGGGGGGCCTATCCTACAATGAGCAGTTCTTC. Encoded protein: CASSRGLAGGLSYNEQFF.

The chain links TRBV10-1 to TRBJ1-1, with 8 bases that match TRBD1. The J segment lost 3 bases and the V segment lost 4 bases, leaving 7 bases of the junction unmatched. This CDR3 is 15 amino acids long. Germline CDR1 is WNHNN and CDR2 is SYGVQD (reference sequence). The CDR3 DNA is TGCGCCAGCAGTGCGGAGACAGGGGAGGACACTGAAGCTTTCTTT. This translates into CASSAETGEDTEAFF.

This clone was counted between two and nine times. The chain recombines TRBV18 with TRBJ2-6, with 8 bases identical to TRBD2. With 3 bases clipped from V and 0 bases from J, the junction kept 7 bases outside the gene matches. Germline CDR1 KGHSH, CDR2 LQKENI. CDR3 length equals 18 residues. For the CDR3, the DNA is TGTGCCAGCTCACCTAAGCGGGGGCCGAGCTCTGGGGCCAACGTCCTGACTTTC. This translates into CASSPKRGPSSGANVLTF.

Concerning this clone: Germline is not matched at one junction end, which may reflect a read error. CDR3 coding DNA: TGCAGCGTTGAAAAGGGACAAGCCTTC. This sequence encodes CSVEKGQAF. This chain connects TRBV29-1 to TRBJ1-2; D may be TRBD1 (6 bases). The CDR3 contains 9 residues. Germline CDR1 reads SQVTM; CDR2 reads ANQGSEA.

The rearrangement joins TRBV6-5 to TRBJ1-1; D is perhaps TRBD1 (6 bases). V was shortened by 8 bases and J by 5 bases, with 15 bases between the two germline ends. Germline V CDR1 and CDR2: MNHEY, SVGAGI. This CDR3 is built from 13 residues. CDR3 in DNA: TGTGCCAGCCGGGGGGGCGCGGGGACTGAAGCTTTCTTT. This encodes CASRGGAGTEAFF.

This chain connects TRBV19 to TRBJ2-2; D is perhaps TRBD1 (6 bases). Trimming took 8 bases from V and 0 from J, leaving 13 bases between them. The CDR3 has 15 residues. The germline CDR1 and CDR2 sequences are LNHDA and SQIVND (reference sequence). The CDR3 is CASLLQGPNTGELFF. DNA of the CDR3: TGTGCCAGTCTCCTACAGGGCCCGAACACCGGGGAGCTGTTTTTT.

The chain carries TRBV5-6 and TRBJ2-3; D unclear. This CDR3 is 13 amino acids long. Germline assignment: CDR1 SGHDT and CDR2 YYEEEE. V dropped 4 bases and J dropped 4 bases, with 10 bases sitting between them. The CDR3 spells CASSRKIADTQYF. For the CDR3, the DNA is TGTGCCAGCAGCCGTAAAATAGCAGATACGCAGTATTTT.

The chain is built from TRBV6-6 and TRBJ2-7, with D tentatively TRBD2 (6 bases). Per germline, CDR1 MNHNY and CDR2 SVGAGI (reference sequence). V dropped 2 bases and J dropped 4 bases, with 9 bases sitting between them. The CDR3 covers 13 residues. As DNA, the CDR3 is TGTGCCAGCAGTTACCGGAGGGAATACGAGCAGTACTTC. Translated: CASSYRREYEQYF.

This clone was found once. The chain links TRBV6-5 to TRBJ1-2, with 10 bases aligning to TRBD1. CDR1 and CDR2 (germline): MNHEY, SVGAGI. The CDR3 contains 13 residues. V trimming: 8 bases; J trimming: 2 bases; junction bases outside the gene matches: 2. The CDR3 sequence: CASWTGGNYGYTF. The DNA for the CDR3 is TGTGCCAGCTGGACAGGGGGGAACTATGGCTACACCTTC.

The chain employs TRBV6-1 and TRBJ2-7; 11 nucleotides line up with TRBD1. Trimming removed 5 bases from V and 6 bases from J; junction bases left unmatched: 9. This CDR3 region has 15 residues. Germline values: CDR1 MNHNS, CDR2 SASEGT. CDR3: CASSLPGQGVGEQYF. The CDR3 coding sequence is TGTGCCAGCAGTCTCCCGGGACAGGGGGTAGGCGAGCAGTACTTC.

This CDR3 is CASSPDRKNQPQHF. CDR3 nucleotide sequence: TGTGCCAGCAGCCCAGACAGGAAGAATCAGCCCCAGCATTTT. V gene TRBV6-5 combines with J gene TRBJ1-5; D is possibly TRBD1 (6 bases). Between the trimmed V and J ends, which lost 6 bases and 4 bases, there was a span of 13 bases. The germline V gene has CDR1 MNHEY and CDR2 SVGAGI. CDR3 length: 14 amino acids.

J is TRBJ1-1 and V is TRBV10-2; TRBD1 might be the D (5 bases). Germline values: CDR1 WSHSY, CDR2 SAAADI. Trimming took off 6 bases at V and 10 bases at J, with 21 bases between the two ends. This CDR3 comprises 14 residues. CDR3 DNA sequence: TGCGCCAGCAGGCCTCCGGGACCTCAAGCGGGAGCTTTCTTT. Residues: CASRPPGPQAGAFF.

The gene calls are TRBV19 and TRBJ1-5; 8 nucleotides align to TRBD1. Germline CDR1 reads LNHDA; CDR2 reads SQIVND (reference sequence). The CDR3 is 16 amino acids. Unmatched junction bases numbered 6, after V lost 5 bases and J lost 0 bases. The CDR3 loop is CASSPSGQDSNQPQHF. In DNA form, the CDR3 reads TGTGCCAGTAGTCCGTCGGGACAGGATAGCAATCAGCCCCAGCATTTT.

V and J are TRBV27 and TRBJ2-7; D might be TRBD1 (5 bases). This CDR3 has 15 residues. V gave up 7 bases and J gave up 4 bases, with 20 bases separating them. Germline assignment: CDR1 MNHEY and CDR2 SMNVEV (reference sequence). The CDR3 DNA reads as TGTGCCAGCAAGGGGTGGCAGGGCGGAATTTACGAGCAGTACTTC. This codes for CASKGWQGGIYEQYF.

The chain recombines TRBV7-8 with TRBJ1-6; D unclear. The CDR3 length is 18 residues. Trimming pared 4 bases from V and 3 bases from J, leaving 19 bases between. Looked up from germline, CDR1 is SGHVS and CDR2 is FQNEAQ. The chain's CDR3 is CASSSLVLRNNYNSPLHF. The CDR3 nucleotides are TGTGCCAGCAGCTCGTTAGTCCTCAGGAACAACTATAATTCACCCCTCCACTTT.

This CDR3 reads CASSFNSQGRTQPQHF. The DNA for the CDR3 is TGTGCCAGCAGCTTTAACTCACAGGGACGTACTCAGCCCCAGCATTTT. This chain joins TRBV7-2 and TRBJ1-5, with a tentative D call TRBD1 (6 bases). Germline values: CDR1 SGHTA, CDR2 FQGNSA. V gave up 3 bases and J gave up 6 bases, with 18 bases separating them. The CDR3 loop spans 16 amino acids.

The chain joins TRBV9 to TRBJ2-1; TRBD1 agrees at 8 bases. After removal of 1 base from V and 5 bases from J, the junction contained 11 bases not matched to a gene. CDR1 SGDLS and CDR2 YYNGEE come from the germline V gene. The CDR3 runs 17 residues. CDR3 nucleotide sequence: TGTGCCAGCAGCGTAAAAGGGAGGCAGGGGGCAGACAATGAGCAGTTCTTC. The encoded protein is CASSVKGRQGADNEQFF.

V is TRBV7-9 and J is TRBJ2-2, with D tentatively TRBD2 (6 bases). CDR1 is SEHNR and CDR2 is FQNEAQ in the germline V gene (reference sequence). The CDR3 is 14 amino acids. The germline V and J ends were trimmed by 4 bases and 1 base, with 7 bases remaining between them. The CDR3 loop reads CASSSGGNTGELFF. The DNA of the CDR3 is TGTGCCAGCAGCTCCGGGGGGAACACCGGGGAGCTGTTTTTT.

This rearrangement joins TRBV29-1 to TRBJ2-2; TRBD1 matches 7 bases. Germline values: CDR1 SQVTM, CDR2 ANQGSEA. The CDR3 totals 14 residues. V lost 3 bases and J lost 4; bases outside the gene matches: 5. CDR3 in amino acids: CSVDRGPGTGELFF. CDR3 sequence (DNA): TGCAGCGTTGATAGGGGGCCGGGCACCGGGGAGCTGTTTTTT.

This clone was counted a single time. The chain couples TRBV4-2 to TRBJ2-7, with a possible D match to TRBD1 (6 bases). The CDR3 sequence is 15 residues long. Germline loops: CDR1 LGHNA, CDR2 YNFKEQ. V was pared by 3 bases and J by 5 bases, with 17 bases between. CDR3 residues: CASSQAQGKVNEQYF. CDR3 bases: TGTGCCAGCAGCCAGGCCCAGGGGAAGGTAAACGAGCAGTACTTC.